These T cell receptor beta chains were read from a single sample in a study of blood T cells in healthy people across ages. Via MiXCR, TCRdb re-called the 5' RACE reads, giving one row per CDR3 protein. The sample records about 930,000 distinct CDR3 sequences, under 35% being singletons. Another study also made use of these data, one on T cells of mothers and their children.

Sequenced sample: blood. These receptors originate from a woman aged 40 to 55 in good health. The CDR3 runs from the conserved cysteine through the conserved F or W. The order of the fields is clone size, J gene, D gene, V gene, CDR3 DNA, CDR3 protein. D genes are given only for firm matches. Not every row has a clone size; where given, it reads once, few, many or a size class.

few | TRBJ1-2 | - | TRBV5-1 | TGCGCCAGCAGCTTGGGGGGCAGGTACCATGGCTACACCTTC | CASSLGGRYHGYTF
- | TRBJ2-3 | TRBD2 | TRBV5-4 | TGTGCCAGCAGTTCGGGACTATTTAGCACAGATACGCAGTATTTT | CASSSGLFSTDTQYF
- | TRBJ2-1 | - | TRBV7-3 | TGTGCCAGCAGCTTAAAGTTAGTCTTCGCGTCCGCCAAACTTAGCTCCTACAATGAGCAGTTCTTC | CASSLKLVFASAKLSSYNEQFF
many | TRBJ1-1 | TRBD1 | TRBV15 | TGTGCCACCAGCTATTACAGGGGGACTGAAGCTTTCTTT | CATSYYRGTEAFF
many | TRBJ2-7 | TRBD1 | TRBV3-1 | TGTGCCAGCAGCCAACCACCCGGGACAGGGGGCGTCGCCTACGAGCAGTACTTC | CASSQPPGTGGVAYEQYF
few | TRBJ1-5 | - | TRBV7-2 | TGTGCCAGCAGCCGGGACGTAGATAGCAATCAGCCCCAGCATTTT | CASSRDVDSNQPQHF
once | TRBJ2-4 | - | TRBV27 | TGTGCCAGCAGCACCCCAGGGTTCAAAAACATTCAGTACTTC | CASSTPGFKNIQYF
- | TRBJ2-2 | TRBD1 | TRBV5-1 | TGCGCCAGCAGCGCGGGACAGGGGTTTAACAGGGAGCTGTTTTTT | CASSAGQGFNRELFF
- | TRBJ2-6 | - | TRBV6-5 | TGTGCCAGCAGTTATTATGGGACGTACTCCACCTCGGGGGCCAACGTCCTGACTTTC | CASSYYGTYSTSGANVLTF
few | TRBJ1-2 | TRBD1 | TRBV28 | TGTGCCAGCATCCTTGGGACAGCCAGTAACTATGGCTACACCTTC | CASILGTASNYGYTF
many | TRBJ1-2 | - | TRBV18 | TGTGCCAGCTCCCTAGACCCGCCGGATTATGGCTACACCTTC | CASSLDPPDYGYTF
many | TRBJ2-7 | TRBD1 | TRBV15 | TGTGCCACCAGCGGCGAGACAGGGGGCTACGAGCAGTACTTC | CATSGETGGYEQYF
- | TRBJ1-6 | TRBD1 | TRBV15 | TGTGCCACCAGCAGAGATCCGCCGGGACAGAATTCACCCCTCCACTTT | CATSRDPPGQNSPLHF
- | TRBJ1-2 | - | TRBV3-1 | TGTGCCAGCATCGTGGGCGGGCTGGGACTGGCTAACTATGGCTACACCTTC | CASIVGGLGLANYGYTF
- | TRBJ2-3 | TRBD2 | TRBV2 | TGTGCCAGCATAACACTAGCGGGGGCAGATACGCAGTATTTT | CASITLAGADTQYF
many | TRBJ2-7 | TRBD1 | TRBV9 | TGTGCCAGCAGCGTAGAAACAGGGGGAACCTACGAGCAGTACTTC | CASSVETGGTYEQYF
- | TRBJ1-1 | TRBD1 | TRBV7-9 | TGTGCCAGCAGCTTAGAAGCTTTGGGACAGGCTGAAGCTTTCTTT | CASSLEALGQAEAFF
many | TRBJ2-5 | - | TRBV7-8 | TGTGCCAGCAGCTTAGTTTTTGGGGAGGAGACCCAGTACTTC | CASSLVFGEETQYF
- | TRBJ2-1 | - | TRBV6-6 | TGTGCCAGCAGTTACGACACAGGGGCGGGGGAGCAGTTCTTC | CASSYDTGAGEQFF
many | TRBJ2-7 | TRBD1 | TRBV6-2/TRBV6-3 | TGTGCCAGCAGTTATTACCGGACAGGGGTCAACGAGCAGTACTTC | CASSYYRTGVNEQYF
- | TRBJ2-7 | TRBD1 | TRBV28 | TGTGCCAGCAGACAAACAGGGGCCCGTTACGAGCAGTACTTC | CASRQTGARYEQYF
- | TRBJ1-2 | TRBD1 | TRBV19 | TGTGCCAGTAATCCAGGGGGCTATGACTATGGCTACACCTTC | CASNPGGYDYGYTF
few | TRBJ2-7 | - | TRBV4-1 | TGCGCCAGCAGCCAACAGGGATTTCCGACCCACGAGCAGTACTTC | CASSQQGFPTHEQYF
- | TRBJ1-5 | - | TRBV15 | TGTGCCACCAGCAGAATCCGGGATAGCAATCAGCCCCAGCATTTT | CATSRIRDSNQPQHF
few | TRBJ2-2 | - | TRBV5-1 | TGCGCCAGCAGCTTAGCGTACCCGAACACCGGGGAGCTGTTTTTT | CASSLAYPNTGELFF
- | TRBJ1-6 | - | TRBV20-1 | TGCAGTGCTAGAGACCCCGGTCATTCACCCCTCCACTTT | CSARDPGHSPLHF
- | TRBJ2-4 | - | TRBV20-1 | TGCAGTGCTCCACAGGAGAAGGGCAAAAACATTCAGTACTTC | CSAPQEKGKNIQYF
- | TRBJ1-3 | - | TRBV18 | TGTGCCAGCTCACCACCGCCGGGACTCGGGGGAAACACCATATATTTT | CASSPPPGLGGNTIYF
many | TRBJ2-3 | TRBD2 | TRBV7-2 | TGTGCCAGCAGCATCCTAGCGGAAAGCACAGATACGCAGTATTTT | CASSILAESTDTQYF
- | TRBJ2-2 | - | TRBV9 | TGTGCCAGCAGCGTAGGTAACTCCGCGAACACCGGGGAGCTGTTTTTT | CASSVGNSANTGELFF
- | TRBJ1-4 | TRBD1 | TRBV20-1 | TGCAGTGCCCATCCAGGACAGGGGACCTTTAATGAAAAACTGTTTTTT | CSAHPGQGTFNEKLFF
- | TRBJ2-5 | - | TRBV20-1 | TGCAGTGCCGGTCCCCCGTACCAAGAGACCCAGTACTTC | CSAGPPYQETQYF
few | TRBJ1-1 | TRBD1 | TRBV6-2/TRBV6-3 | TGTGCCAGCAGTTACCGACAGGGGTCGAACACTGAAGCTTTCTTT | CASSYRQGSNTEAFF
few | TRBJ1-1 | - | TRBV10-3 | TGTGCCATCAGTGAGAATGCAGTACCCCCCGGCACTGAAGCTTTCTTT | CAISENAVPPGTEAFF
- | TRBJ1-5 | - | TRBV20-1 | TGCAGTGCTAAAGATACGGGTAATAGCAATCAGCCCCAGCATTTT | CSAKDTGNSNQPQHF
- | TRBJ2-7 | - | TRBV28 | TGTGCCAGCAGTTTAGGGACCAATTCCTACGAGCAGTACTTC | CASSLGTNSYEQYF
many | TRBJ2-1 | TRBD1 | TRBV20-1 | TGCAGTGCTAGAGATTTAGGGGACAGGGGGGGCGGTGAGCAGTTCTTC | CSARDLGDRGGGEQFF
- | TRBJ1-5 | TRBD1 | TRBV10-3 | TGTGCCATCGCGCAGGGGGGGAATCAGCCCCAGCATTTT | CAIAQGGNQPQHF
few | TRBJ2-1 | - | TRBV29-1 | TGCAGCGTTGACCCCTACAATGAGCAGTTCTTC | CSVDPYNEQFF
- | TRBJ1-5 | TRBD1 | TRBV6-2/TRBV6-3 | TGTGCCAGCAGTCACCCTCAGGGGGCTATGAGCAATCAGCCCCAGCATTTT | CASSHPQGAMSNQPQHF